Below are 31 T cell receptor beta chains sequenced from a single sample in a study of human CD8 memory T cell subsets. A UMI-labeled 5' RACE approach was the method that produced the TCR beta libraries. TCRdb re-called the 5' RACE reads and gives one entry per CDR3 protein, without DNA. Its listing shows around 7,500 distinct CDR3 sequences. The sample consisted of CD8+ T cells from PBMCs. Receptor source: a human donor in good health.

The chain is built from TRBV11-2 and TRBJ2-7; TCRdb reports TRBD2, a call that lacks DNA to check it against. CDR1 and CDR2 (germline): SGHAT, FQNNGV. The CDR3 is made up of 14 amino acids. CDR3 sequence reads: CASSLLAGVYEQYF.

The CDR3 spells CAIRNYNEQFF. The chain uses TRBV2 and TRBJ2-1. Germline CDR1 and CDR2: SNHLY and FYNNEI. The CDR3 is made up of 11 amino acids.

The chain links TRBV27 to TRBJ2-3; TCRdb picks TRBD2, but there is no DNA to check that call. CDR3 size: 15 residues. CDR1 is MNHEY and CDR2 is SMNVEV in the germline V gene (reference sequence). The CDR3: CASLGLAGDTDTQYF.

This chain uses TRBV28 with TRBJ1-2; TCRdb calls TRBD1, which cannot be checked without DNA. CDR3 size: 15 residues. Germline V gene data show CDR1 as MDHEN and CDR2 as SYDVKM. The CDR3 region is CASSSRTVLNYGYTF.

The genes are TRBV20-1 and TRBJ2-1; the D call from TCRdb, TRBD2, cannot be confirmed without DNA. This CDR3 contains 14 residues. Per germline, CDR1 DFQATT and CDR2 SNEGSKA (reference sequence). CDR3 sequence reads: CSARGLAGVNEQFF.

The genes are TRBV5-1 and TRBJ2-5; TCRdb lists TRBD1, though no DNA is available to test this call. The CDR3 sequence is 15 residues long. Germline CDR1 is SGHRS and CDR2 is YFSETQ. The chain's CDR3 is CASSPWGGAGETQYF.

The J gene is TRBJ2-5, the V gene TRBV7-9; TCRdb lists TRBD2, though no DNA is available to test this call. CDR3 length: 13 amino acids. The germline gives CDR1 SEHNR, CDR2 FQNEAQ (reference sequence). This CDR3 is CASPDRVEETQYF. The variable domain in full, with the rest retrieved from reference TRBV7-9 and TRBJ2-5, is DTGVSQNPRHKITKRGQNVTFRCDPISEHNRLYWYRQTLGQGPEFLTYFQNEAQLEKSRLLSDRFSAERPKGSFSTLEIQRTEQGDSAMYLCASPDRVEETQYFGPGTRLLVL.

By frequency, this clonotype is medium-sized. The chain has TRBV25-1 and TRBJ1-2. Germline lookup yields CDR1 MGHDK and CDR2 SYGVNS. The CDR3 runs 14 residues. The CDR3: CASSELGKNYGYTF.

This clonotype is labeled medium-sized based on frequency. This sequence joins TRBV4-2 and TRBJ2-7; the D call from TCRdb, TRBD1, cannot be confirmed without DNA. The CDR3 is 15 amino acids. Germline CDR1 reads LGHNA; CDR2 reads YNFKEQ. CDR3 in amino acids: CASSQISAGQYEQYF.

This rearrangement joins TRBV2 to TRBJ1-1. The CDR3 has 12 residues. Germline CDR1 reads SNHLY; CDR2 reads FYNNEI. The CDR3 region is CASRDTGTEAFF.

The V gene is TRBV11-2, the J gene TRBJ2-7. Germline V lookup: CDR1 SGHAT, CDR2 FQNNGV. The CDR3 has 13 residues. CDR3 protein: CASRPDRSYEQYF.

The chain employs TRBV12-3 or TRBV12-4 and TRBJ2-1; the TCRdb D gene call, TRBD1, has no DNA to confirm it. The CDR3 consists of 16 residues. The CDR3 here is CASSPSGGIAYNEQFF.

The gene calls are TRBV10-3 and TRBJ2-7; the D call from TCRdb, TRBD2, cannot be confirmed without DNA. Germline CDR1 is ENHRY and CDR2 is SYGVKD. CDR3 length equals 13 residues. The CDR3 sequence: CAIRGPGDYEQYF.

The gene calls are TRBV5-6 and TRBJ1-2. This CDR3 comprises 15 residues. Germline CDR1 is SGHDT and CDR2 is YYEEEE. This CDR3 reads CASSSPGPALPGYTF.

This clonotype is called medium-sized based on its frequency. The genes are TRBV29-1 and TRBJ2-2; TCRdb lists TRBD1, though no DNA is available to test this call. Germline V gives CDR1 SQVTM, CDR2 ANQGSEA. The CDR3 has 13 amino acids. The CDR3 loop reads CSVGGQAVGELFF.

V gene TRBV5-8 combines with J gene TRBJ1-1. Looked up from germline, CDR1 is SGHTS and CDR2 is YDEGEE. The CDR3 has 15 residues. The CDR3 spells CASSLGHGRLFEAFF.

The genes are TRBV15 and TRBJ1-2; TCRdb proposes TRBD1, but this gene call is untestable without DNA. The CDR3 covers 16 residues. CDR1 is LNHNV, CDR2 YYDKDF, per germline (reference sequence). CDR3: CATSPQGAEGNYGYTF.

The chain's CDR3 is CSARETYGNEQFF. The V and J genes are TRBV20-1 and TRBJ2-1. The CDR3 length is 13 residues. Per the germline V gene, CDR1 is DFQATT and CDR2 is SNEGSKA (reference sequence).

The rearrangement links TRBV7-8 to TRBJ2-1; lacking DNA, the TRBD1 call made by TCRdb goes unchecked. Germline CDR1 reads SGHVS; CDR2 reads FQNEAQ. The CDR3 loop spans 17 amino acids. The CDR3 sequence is CASSLWGTGGNYNEQFF.

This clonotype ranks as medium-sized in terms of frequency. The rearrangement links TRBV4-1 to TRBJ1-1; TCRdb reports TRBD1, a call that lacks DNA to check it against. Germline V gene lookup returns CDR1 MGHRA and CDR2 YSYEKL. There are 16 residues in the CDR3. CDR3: CASSQEMTGVGTEAFF.

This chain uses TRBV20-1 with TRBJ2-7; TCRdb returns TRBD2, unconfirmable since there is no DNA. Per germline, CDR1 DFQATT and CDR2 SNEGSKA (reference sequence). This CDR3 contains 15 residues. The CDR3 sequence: CSARASEGVGYEQYF.

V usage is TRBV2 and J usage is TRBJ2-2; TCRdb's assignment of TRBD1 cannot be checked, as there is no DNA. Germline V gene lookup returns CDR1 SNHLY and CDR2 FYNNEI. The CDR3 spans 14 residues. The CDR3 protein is CASRERGGTGELFF.

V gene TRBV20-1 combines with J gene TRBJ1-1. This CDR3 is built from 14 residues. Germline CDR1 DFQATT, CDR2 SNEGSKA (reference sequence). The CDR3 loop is CSARPGHEYTEAFF.

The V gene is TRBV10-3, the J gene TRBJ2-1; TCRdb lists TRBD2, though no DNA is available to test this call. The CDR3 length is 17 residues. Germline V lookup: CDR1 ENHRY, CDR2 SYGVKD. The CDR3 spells CAISELGGGASYNEQFF.

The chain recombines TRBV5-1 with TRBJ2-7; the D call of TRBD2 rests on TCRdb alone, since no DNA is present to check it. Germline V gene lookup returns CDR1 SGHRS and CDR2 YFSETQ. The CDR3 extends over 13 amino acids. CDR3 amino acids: CASSTAGSYEQYF.

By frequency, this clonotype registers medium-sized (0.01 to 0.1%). CDR3 in amino acids: CASSFPSGNTIYF. The chain uses TRBV7-9 and TRBJ1-3. The germline V gene encodes CDR1 SEHNR and CDR2 FQNEAQ (reference sequence). The CDR3 sequence is 13 residues long.

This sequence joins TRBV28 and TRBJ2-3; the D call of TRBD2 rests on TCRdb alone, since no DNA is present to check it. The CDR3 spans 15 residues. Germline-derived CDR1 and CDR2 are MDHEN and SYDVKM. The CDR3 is CASSLASGHTDTQYF.

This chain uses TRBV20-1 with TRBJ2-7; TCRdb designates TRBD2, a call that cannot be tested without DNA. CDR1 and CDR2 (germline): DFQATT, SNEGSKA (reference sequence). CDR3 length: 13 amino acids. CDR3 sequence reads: CSASRADPYEQYF.

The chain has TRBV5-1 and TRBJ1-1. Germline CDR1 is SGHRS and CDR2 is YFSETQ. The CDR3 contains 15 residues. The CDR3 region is CASSLAGGERTEAFF.

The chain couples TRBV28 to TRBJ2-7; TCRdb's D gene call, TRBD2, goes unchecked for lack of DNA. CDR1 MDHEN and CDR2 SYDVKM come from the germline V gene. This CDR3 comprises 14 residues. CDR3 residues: CASSLLVTTYEQYF.

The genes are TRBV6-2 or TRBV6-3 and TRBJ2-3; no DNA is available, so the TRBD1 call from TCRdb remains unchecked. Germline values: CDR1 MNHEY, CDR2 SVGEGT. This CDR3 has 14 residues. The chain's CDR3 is CASSWGSGADTQYF.